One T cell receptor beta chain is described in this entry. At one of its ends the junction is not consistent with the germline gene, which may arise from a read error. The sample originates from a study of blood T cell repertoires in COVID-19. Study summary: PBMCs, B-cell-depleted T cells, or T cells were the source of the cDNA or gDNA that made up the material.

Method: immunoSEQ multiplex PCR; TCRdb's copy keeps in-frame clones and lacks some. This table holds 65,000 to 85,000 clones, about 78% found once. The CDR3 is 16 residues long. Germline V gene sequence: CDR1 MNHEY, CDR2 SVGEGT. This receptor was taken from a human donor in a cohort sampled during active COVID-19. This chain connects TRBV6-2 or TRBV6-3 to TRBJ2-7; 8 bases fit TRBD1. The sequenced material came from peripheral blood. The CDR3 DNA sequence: TGTGCCAGCAGTAAATTACAGGGGGTTAAAGCCTACGGGCAGTACTTC. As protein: CASSKLQGVKAYGQYF.